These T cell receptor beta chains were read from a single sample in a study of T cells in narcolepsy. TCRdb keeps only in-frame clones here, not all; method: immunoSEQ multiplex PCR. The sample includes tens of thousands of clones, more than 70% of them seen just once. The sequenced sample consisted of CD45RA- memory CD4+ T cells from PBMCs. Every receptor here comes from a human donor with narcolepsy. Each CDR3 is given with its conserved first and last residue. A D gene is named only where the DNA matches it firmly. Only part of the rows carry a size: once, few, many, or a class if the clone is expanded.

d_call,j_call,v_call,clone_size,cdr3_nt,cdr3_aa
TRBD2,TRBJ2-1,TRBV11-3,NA,TGTGCCAGCAGCCGCGAGGCGGGGGGTTTCTACAATGAGCAGTTCTTC,CASSREAGGFYNEQFF
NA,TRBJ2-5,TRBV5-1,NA,TGCGCCAGCAGCTTGGCCGGACCCCAAGAGACCCAGTACTTC,CASSLAGPQETQYF
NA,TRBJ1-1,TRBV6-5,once,TGTGCCAGCAAGGGGGGTATGAACACTGAAGCTTTCTTT,CASKGGMNTEAFF
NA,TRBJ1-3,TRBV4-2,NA,TGTGCCAGCAGCCAAGATAGTTTGGTGGGCACCATATATTTT,CASSQDSLVGTIYF
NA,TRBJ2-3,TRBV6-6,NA,TGTGCCAGCAGTTACTCGTTCCCTCCTCCTGGCCTGTATTTT,CASSYSFPPPGLYF
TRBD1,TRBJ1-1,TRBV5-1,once,TGCGCCAGCAGCAATACAGGGGGGCTGAACACTGAAGCTTTCTTT,CASSNTGGLNTEAFF
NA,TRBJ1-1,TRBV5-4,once,TGTGCCAGCAGCTCCGTCGACGGGGCTGAAGCTTTCTTT,CASSSVDGAEAFF
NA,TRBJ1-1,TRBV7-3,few,TGTGCCAGCAGCTTAGACCAGGGGAACACTGAAGCTTTCTTT,CASSLDQGNTEAFF
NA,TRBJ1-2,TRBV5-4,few,TGTGCCAGCAGCCAGATAGCGGAGGTTGAGGTAAATGGCTACACCTTC,CASSQIAEVEVNGYTF
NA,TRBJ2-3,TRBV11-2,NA,TGTGCCAGCAGCAAAGGGGCCGTCGGGGGCCGCACAGATACGCAGTATTTT,CASSKGAVGGRTDTQYF
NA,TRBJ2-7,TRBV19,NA,TGTGCCAGTAGTAATCTGGGGACCTACGAGCAGTACTTC,CASSNLGTYEQYF
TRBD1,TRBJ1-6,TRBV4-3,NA,TGCGCCAGCAGCCAAGGGGGACAGGTGAAAAATTCACCCCTCCACTTT,CASSQGGQVKNSPLHF
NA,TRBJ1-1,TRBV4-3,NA,TGCGCCAGCAGCCAAGCCTCGACGGCGGAAGCTTTCTTT,CASSQASTAEAFF
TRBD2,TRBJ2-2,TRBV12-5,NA,TGTGCTAGTGGTTTGGTACTAGCGGGAGGGCGGGGCACCGGGGAGCTGTTTTTT,CASGLVLAGGRGTGELFF
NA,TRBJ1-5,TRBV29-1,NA,TGCAGCGCACGGGACAACCTAAATCAGCCCCAGCATTTT,CSARDNLNQPQHF
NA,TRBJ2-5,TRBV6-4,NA,TGTGCCAGCAGTGACTCTCTAAGGGGATCTAAAGAGACCCAGTACTTC,CASSDSLRGSKETQYF
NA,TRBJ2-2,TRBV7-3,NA,TGTGCCAGCAGCCTCGGTCGGACGGGGGGCGCCGGGGAGCTGTTTTTT,CASSLGRTGGAGELFF
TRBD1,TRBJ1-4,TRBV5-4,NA,TGTGCCACCCATACGGCGGGACAGGGTATTGAAAAACTGTTTTTT,CATHTAGQGIEKLFF
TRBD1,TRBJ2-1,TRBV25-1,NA,TGTGCCAGCAGTGAATATAGGGGACAGGAGCAGTTCTTC,CASSEYRGQEQFF
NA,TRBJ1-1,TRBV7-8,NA,TGTGCCAGCAGCTCCAGGGTCGGTGAAGCTTTCTTT,CASSSRVGEAFF
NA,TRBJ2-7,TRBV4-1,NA,TGCGCCAGCAGCCAAGAACCCCCTAACCATTCGACCTACGAGCAGTACTTC,CASSQEPPNHSTYEQYF
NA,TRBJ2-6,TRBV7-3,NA,TGTGCCAGCAGCTTTTTAGCAGAGGGAGGAGGGGCCAACGTCCTGACTTTC,CASSFLAEGGGANVLTF
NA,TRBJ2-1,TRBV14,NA,TGTGCCAGCAGCCAAGATAGGTGGCGGACCTACAATGAGCAGTTCTTC,CASSQDRWRTYNEQFF
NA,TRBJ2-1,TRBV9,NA,TGTGCCAGCAGCGTAGGCGGGGTGTACAATGAGCAGTTCTTC,CASSVGGVYNEQFF
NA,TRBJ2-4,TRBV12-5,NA,TGTGCTAGTGGTTTGCAAAAGCAGGTCCGGGCCAAAAACATTCAGTACTTC,CASGLQKQVRAKNIQYF
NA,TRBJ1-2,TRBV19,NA,TGTGCCAGTAGTATCGGTGAGGTTCTCTATGGCTACACCTTC,CASSIGEVLYGYTF
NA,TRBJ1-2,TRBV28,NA,TGTGCCAGCAGTTTATACAGGGCAAGTGGCTACACCTTC,CASSLYRASGYTF
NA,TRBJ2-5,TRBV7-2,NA,TGTGCCAGCAGCTTAATGGGGGAGACCCAGTACTTC,CASSLMGETQYF
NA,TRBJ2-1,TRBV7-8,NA,TGTGCCAGCAGCTCCCAGCTCACCAATGAGCAGTTCTTC,CASSSQLTNEQFF
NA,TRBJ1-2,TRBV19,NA,TGTGCCAGTAGTATTGGTCAGACTGCGGCAGAGGGGCGCTACACCTTC,CASSIGQTAAEGRYTF
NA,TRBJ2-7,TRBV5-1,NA,TGCGCCAGCAGCTTTAAGGGACCCCTCTACGAGCAGTACTTC,CASSFKGPLYEQYF
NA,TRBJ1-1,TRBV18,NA,TGTGCCAGCTCACCAGAGGGGATCGAAGCTTTCTTT,CASSPEGIEAFF
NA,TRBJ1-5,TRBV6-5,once,TGTGCCAGCAGTTATGACCCTACAGAGCAGCCCCAGCATTTT,CASSYDPTEQPQHF
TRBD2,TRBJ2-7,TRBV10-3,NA,TGTGCCATCAGTGAGGCGGGGGGGCGTTACGAGCAGTACTTC,CAISEAGGRYEQYF
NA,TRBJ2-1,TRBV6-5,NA,TGTGCCAGCAGCCTCGGAAGGGGATCCTACAATGAGCAGTTCTTC,CASSLGRGSYNEQFF